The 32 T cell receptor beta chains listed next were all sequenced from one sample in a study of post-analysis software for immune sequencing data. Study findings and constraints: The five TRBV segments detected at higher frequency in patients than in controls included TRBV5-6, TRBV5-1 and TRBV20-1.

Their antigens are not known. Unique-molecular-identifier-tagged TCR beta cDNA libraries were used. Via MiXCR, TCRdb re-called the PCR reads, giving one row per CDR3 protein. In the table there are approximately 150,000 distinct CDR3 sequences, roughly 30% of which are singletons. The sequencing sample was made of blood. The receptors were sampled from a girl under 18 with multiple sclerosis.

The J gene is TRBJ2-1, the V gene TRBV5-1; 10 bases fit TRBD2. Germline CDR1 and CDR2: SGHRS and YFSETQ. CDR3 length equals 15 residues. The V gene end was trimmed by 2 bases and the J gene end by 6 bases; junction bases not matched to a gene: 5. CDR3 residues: CASSLAGGPFNEQFF. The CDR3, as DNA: TGCGCCAGCAGCTTAGCGGGAGGGCCGTTCAATGAGCAGTTCTTC.

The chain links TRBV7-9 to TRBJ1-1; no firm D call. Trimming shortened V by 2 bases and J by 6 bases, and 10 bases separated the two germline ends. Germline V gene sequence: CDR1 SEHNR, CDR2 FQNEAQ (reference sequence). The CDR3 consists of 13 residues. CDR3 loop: CASSLTASAEAFF. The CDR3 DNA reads TGTGCCAGCAGCTTAACGGCCTCCGCTGAAGCTTTCTTT.

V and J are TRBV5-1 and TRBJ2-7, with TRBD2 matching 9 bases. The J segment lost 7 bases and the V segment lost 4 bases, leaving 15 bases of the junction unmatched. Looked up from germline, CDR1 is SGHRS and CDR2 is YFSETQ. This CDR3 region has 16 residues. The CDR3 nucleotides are TGCGCCAGCAGCAGGGGCGAGACTAGCGGCCACAATGAGCAGTACTTC. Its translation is CASSRGETSGHNEQYF.

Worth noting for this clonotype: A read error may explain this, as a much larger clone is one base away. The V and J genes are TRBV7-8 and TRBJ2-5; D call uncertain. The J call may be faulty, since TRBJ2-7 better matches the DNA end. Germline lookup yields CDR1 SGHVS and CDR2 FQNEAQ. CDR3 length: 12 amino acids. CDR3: CAGSMGFYEQYF. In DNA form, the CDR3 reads TGTGCCGGCAGTATGGGGTTCTACGAGCAGTACTTC.

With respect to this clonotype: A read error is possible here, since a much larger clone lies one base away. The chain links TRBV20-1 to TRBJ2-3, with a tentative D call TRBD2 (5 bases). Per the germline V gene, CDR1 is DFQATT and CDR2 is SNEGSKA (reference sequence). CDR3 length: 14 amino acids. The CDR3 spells CTEEEAASTDTQYF. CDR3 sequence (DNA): TGCACTGAGGAGGAGGCGGCCAGCACAGATACGCAGTATTTT.

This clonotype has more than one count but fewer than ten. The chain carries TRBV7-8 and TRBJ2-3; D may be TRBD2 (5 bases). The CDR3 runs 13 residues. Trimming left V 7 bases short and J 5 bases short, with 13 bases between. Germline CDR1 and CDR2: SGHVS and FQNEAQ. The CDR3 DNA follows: TGTGCCAGCACCCCGTTACGGGAAGATACGCAGTATTTT. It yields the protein CASTPLREDTQYF.

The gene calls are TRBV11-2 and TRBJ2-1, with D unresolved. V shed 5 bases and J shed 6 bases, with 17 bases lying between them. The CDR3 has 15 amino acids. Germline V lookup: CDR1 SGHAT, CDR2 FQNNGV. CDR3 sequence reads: CASSPTSRAPNEQFF. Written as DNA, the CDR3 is TGTGCCAGCAGCCCGACGAGTAGGGCCCCCAATGAGCAGTTCTTC.

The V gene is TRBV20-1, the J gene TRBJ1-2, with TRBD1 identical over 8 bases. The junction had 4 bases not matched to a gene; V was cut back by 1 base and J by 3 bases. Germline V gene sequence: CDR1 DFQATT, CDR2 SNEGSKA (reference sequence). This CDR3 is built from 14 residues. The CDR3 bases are TGCAGTGCTAGAGCCGGGGACAGGCACTATGGCTACACCTTC. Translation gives CSARAGDRHYGYTF.

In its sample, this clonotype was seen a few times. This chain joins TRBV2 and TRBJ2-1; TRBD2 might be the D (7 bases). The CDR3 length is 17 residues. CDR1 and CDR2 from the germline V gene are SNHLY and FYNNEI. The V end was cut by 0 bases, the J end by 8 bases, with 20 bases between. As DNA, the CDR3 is TGTGCCAGCAGTGAAGCGACCGCGGGGGCCGGTTTAGATGAGCAGTTCTTC. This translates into CASSEATAGAGLDEQFF.

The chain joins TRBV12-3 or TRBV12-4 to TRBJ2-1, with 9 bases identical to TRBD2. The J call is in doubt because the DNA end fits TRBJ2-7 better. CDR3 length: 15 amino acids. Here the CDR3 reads CASTSSGRSYNEQYF. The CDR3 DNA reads TGTGCCAGCACCAGTAGCGGGAGAAGCTACAATGAGCAGTACTTC.

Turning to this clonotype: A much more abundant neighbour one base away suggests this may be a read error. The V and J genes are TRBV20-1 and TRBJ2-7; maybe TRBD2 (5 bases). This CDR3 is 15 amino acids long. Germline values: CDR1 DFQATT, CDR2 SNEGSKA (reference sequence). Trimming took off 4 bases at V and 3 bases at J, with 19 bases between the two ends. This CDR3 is CSAKSSTGTYYEQYF. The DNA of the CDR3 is TGCAGTGCTAAATCTTCAACGGGAACCTACTACGAGCAGTACTTC.

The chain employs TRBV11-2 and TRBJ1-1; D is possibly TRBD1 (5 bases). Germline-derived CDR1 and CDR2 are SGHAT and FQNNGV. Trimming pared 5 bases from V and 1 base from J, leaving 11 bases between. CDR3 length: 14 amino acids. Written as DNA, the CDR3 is TGTGCCAGCAGCGATCAGGGTCCGAACACTGAAGCTTTCTTT. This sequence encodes CASSDQGPNTEAFF.

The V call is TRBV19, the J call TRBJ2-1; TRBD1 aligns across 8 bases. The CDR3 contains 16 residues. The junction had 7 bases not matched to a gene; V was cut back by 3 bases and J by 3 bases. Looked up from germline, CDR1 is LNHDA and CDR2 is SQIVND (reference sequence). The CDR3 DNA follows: TGTGCCAGTAGTATTCAGGGGGCCTTATACTACAATGAGCAGTTCTTC. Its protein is CASSIQGALYYNEQFF.

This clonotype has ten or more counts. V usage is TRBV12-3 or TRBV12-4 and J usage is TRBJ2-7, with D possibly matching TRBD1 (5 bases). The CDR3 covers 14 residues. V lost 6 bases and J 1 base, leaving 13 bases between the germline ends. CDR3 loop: CASRKDTDSYEQYF. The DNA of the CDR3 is TGTGCCAGCAGAAAGGACACTGATTCCTACGAGCAGTACTTC.

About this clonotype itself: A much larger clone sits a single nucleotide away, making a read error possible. The CDR3 reads CASSQASWTSVSEQYF. The CDR3 bases are TGTGCCAGCAGCCAAGCCTCCTGGACTAGCGTTTCTGAGCAGTACTTC. This rearrangement joins TRBV3-1 to TRBJ2-5, with 9 nucleotides matching TRBD2. The CDR3 has 16 residues. Germline CDR1 and CDR2: LGHDT and YNNKEL (reference sequence). Trimming cost V 1 base and J 11 bases; bases outside gene matches: 14.

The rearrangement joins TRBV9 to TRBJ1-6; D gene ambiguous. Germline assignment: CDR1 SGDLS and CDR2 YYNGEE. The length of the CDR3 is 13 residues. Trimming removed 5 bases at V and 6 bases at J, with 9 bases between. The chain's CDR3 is CASSRGSNSPLHF. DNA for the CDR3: TGTGCCAGCAGTAGAGGCAGTAATTCACCCCTCCACTTT. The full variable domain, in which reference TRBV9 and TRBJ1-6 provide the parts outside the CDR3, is DSGVTQTPKHLITATGQRVTLRCSPRSGDLSVYWYQQSLDQGLQFLIQYYNGEERAKGNILERFSAQQFPDLHSELNLSSLELGDSALYFCASSRGSNSPLHFGNGTRLTVT.

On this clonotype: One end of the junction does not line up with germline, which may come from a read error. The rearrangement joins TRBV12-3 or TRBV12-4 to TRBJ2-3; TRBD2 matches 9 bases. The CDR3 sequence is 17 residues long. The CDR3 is CAGSYSQREVGADTQYF. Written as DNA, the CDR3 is TGTGCCGGCAGTTATTCCCAGCGGGAGGTCGGGGCAGATACGCAGTATTTT.

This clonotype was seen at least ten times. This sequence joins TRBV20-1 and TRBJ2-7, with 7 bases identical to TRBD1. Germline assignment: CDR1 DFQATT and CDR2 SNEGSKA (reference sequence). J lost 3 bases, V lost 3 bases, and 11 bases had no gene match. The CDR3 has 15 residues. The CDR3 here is CSASITRDSGYEQYF. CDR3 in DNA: TGCAGTGCTAGTATAACCCGGGACAGTGGCTACGAGCAGTACTTC.

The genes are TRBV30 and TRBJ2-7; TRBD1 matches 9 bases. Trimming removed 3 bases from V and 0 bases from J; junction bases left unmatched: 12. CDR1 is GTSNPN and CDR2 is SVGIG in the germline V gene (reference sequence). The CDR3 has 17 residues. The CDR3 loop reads CAWRGGQGTIYSYEQYF. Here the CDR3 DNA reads TGTGCCTGGAGGGGAGGACAGGGGACAATCTACTCCTACGAGCAGTACTTC.

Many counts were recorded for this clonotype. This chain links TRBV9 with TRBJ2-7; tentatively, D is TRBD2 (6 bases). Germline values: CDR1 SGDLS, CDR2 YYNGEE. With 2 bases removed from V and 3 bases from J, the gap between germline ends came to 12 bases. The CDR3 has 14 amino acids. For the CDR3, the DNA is TGTGCCAGCAGCGTTGGTTCTAGCGACTACGAGCAGTACTTC. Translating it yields CASSVGSSDYEQYF.

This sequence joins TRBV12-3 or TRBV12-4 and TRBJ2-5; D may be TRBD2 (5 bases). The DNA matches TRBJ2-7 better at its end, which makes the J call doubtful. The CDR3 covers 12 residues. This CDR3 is CASSLRANEQYF. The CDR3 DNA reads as TGTGCCAGCAGTTTGAGGGCAAACGAGCAGTACTTC.

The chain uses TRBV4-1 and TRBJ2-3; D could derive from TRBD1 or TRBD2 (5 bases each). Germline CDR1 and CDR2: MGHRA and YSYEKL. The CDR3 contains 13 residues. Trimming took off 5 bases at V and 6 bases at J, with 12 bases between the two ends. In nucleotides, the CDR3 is TGCGCCAGCAGCGGGGGACGGGGTGATACGCAGTATTTT. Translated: CASSGGRGDTQYF.

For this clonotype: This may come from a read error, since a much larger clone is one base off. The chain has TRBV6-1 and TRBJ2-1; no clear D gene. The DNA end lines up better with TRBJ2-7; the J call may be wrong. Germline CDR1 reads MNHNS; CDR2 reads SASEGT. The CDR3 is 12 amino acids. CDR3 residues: CASRSTYNEQYF. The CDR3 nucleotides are TGTGCCAGCAGGAGTACCTACAATGAGCAGTACTTC.

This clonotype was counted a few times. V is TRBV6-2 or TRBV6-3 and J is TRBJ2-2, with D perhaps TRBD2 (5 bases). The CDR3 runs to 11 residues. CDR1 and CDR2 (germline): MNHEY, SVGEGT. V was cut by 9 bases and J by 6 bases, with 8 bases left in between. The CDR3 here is CASGSAGELFF. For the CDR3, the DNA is TGTGCCAGTGGGAGTGCCGGGGAGCTGTTTTTT.

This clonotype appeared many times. CDR3 sequence reads: CASSLGAYSYNEQFF. As DNA, the CDR3 is TGTGCCAGCAGCTTAGGAGCCTACTCCTACAATGAGCAGTTCTTC. The chain joins TRBV7-6 to TRBJ2-1; D is undetermined. V was clipped by 1 base and J by 0 bases, with 7 bases between them. Looked up from germline, CDR1 is SGHVS and CDR2 is FNYEAQ. CDR3 length: 15 amino acids.

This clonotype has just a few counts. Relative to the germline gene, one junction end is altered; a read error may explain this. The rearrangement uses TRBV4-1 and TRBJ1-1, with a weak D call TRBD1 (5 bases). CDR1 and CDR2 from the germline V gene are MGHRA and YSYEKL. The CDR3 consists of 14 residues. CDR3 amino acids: CASSQDRGITEAFF. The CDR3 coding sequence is TGCGCCAGTAGCCAAGATAGGGGAATCACTGAAGCTTTTTTT.

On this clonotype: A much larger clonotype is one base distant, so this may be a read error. CDR3 bases: TGCGCCAGCAGTGGCGGAGGAAGGGACCCTCCTTCCCACGAGCAGTACTTC. Protein product: CASSGGGRDPPSHEQYF. V usage is TRBV10-2 and J usage is TRBJ2-5, with D perhaps given as TRBD1 or TRBD2 (5 bases each). The closer fit of TRBJ2-7 to the DNA end suggests the J call may be wrong. Germline V gene sequence: CDR1 WSHSY, CDR2 SAAADI. The CDR3 extends over 17 amino acids.

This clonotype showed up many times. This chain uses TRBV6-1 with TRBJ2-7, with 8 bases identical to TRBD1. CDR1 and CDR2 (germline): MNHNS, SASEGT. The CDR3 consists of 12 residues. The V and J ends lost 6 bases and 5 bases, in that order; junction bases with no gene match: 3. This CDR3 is CASRGTGNEQYF. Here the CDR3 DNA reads TGTGCCAGCAGAGGGACAGGAAACGAGCAGTACTTC.

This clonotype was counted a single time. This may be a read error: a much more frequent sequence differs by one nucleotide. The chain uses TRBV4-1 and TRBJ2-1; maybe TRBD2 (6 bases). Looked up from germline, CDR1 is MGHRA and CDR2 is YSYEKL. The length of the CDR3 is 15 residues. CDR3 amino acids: CTSSQDGLPYNEQFF. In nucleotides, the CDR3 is TGCACCAGCAGCCAAGATGGACTACCCTACAATGAGCAGTTCTTC.

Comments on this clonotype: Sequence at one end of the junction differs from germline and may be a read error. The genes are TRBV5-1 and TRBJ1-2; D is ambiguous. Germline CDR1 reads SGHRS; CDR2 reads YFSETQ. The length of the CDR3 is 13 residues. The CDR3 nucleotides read TGCGCCAGCAGCTTGGTAACGGATAATGGCTGCACCTTC. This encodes CASSLVTDNGCTF.

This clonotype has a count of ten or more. The CDR3, as DNA: TGCAGCGTTGACCCAGGAACTGGGGCCTATGGCTACACCTTC. This codes for CSVDPGTGAYGYTF. The chain has TRBV29-1 and TRBJ1-2; D may be TRBD1 (5 bases). This CDR3 region has 14 residues. Trimming pared 3 bases from V and 4 bases from J, leaving 15 bases between. CDR1 is SQVTM and CDR2 is ANQGSEA in the germline V gene. The entire variable domain, with the rest obtained from reference TRBV29-1 and TRBJ1-2, is as follows: SAVISQKPSRDICQRGTSLTIQCQVDSQVTMMFWYRQQPGQSLTLIATANQGSEATYESGFVIDKFPISRPNLTFSTLTVSNMSPEDSSIYLCSVDPGTGAYGYTFGSGTRLTVV.

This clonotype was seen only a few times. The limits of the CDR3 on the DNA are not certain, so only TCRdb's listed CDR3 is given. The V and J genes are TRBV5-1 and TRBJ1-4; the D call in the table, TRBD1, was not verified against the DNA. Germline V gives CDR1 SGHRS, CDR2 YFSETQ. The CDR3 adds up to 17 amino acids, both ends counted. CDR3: CASSLVGTGATNEKPFF.